A single TCR beta chain is shown here with its context. Its specificity is unknown. The identical CDR3 is also encoded by other nucleotide sequences in the sample. The entry originates in a study of shared clonotypes between healthy human individuals. The study, taken as a whole, reports: An anticipated effect of sequencing depth on clonotype sharing among donors was recognized. A limitation of the genetic and exposure-history diversity represented arose from few donors.

Each cell subset's genomic DNA was divided evenly among several immunoSEQ plates. Original methodology: Junction-only sequences without quality scores were provided by ImmunoSEQ, so filtering was different. Only in-frame clones appear in the TCRdb table, and some are missing; sequencing was by immunoSEQ multiplex PCR. The D gene and trimming were derived from the DNA, and the V and J assignments and clone size from that table. Counted here are around 500,000 clones, about 78% occurring once; the ten biggest clones make up 9.5% to 15%. The specimen sequenced was PBMCs. The receptor's source is a woman aged 40 to 50 in good health. Some clones in this sample may be carry-over from other donors' samples.

CDR3 loop: CASSRTSGRAADTQYF. The CDR3 DNA follows: TGTGCCAGTAGTCGAACCAGCGGGAGGGCGGCAGATACGCAGTATTTT. V is TRBV19 and J is TRBJ2-3; TRBD2 agrees at 10 bases. CDR1 and CDR2 (germline): LNHDA, SQIVND (reference sequence). Trimming cost V 5 bases and J 4 bases; bases outside gene matches: 9. This CDR3 has 16 residues.